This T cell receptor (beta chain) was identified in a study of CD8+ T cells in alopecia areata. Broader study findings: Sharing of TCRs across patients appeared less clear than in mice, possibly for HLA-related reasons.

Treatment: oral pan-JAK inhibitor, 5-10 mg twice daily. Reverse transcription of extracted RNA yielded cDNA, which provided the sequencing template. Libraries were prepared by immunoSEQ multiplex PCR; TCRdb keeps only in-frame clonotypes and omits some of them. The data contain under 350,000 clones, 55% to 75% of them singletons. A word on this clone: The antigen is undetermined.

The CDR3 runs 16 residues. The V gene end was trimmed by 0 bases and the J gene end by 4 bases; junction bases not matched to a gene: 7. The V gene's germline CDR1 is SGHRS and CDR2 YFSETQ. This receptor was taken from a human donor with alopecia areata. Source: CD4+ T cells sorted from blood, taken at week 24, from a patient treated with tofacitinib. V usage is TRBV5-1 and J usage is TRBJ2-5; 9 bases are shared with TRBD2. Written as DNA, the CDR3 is TGCGCCAGCAGCTTGGCCAATAGCGGGGGAGCAGAGACCCAGTACTTC. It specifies CASSLANSGGAETQYF. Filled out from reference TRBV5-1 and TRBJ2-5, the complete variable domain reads KAGVTQTPRYLIKTRGQQVTLSCSPISGHRSVSWYQQTPGQGLQFLFEYFSETQRNKGNFPGRFSGRQFSNSRSEMNVSTLELGDSALYLCASSLANSGGAETQYFGPGTRLLVL.